This TCR beta chain is from a study of T cell repertoires in cytomegalovirus infection. Study-level information: Public signatures in TCR beta pointed to CMV infection and matching HLA type. Study outcomes and limitations: The response measured ex vivo was dominated by TCR beta clonotypes (HLA-C-restricted and CMV-specific). Identification of carriers of CMV plus the relevant HLA was performed using cumulative public TCR beta family frequency.

The germline V gene has CDR1 DFQATT and CDR2 SNEGSKA (reference sequence). Trimming cost V 3 bases and J 5 bases, with 24 bases left between them. The CDR3 runs to 17 residues. To note about this clonotype: Its antigen is as yet unknown.

Each CDR3 protein gets one entry after TCRdb re-called the reads with MiXCR. Found here are some 700,000 distinct CDR3 sequences, less than 40% of them singletons; the top ten hold 2.5% to 3.5%. The clonotype was recovered from a human donor in good health (CMV status not recorded). Some clones in this sample may be carry-over from other donors' samples. The sequencing sample was made of PBMCs. This chain links TRBV20-1 with TRBJ2-3; a possible D gene is TRBD2 (6 bases). CDR3 in amino acids: CSASASVVNPAGDTQYF. CDR3 in DNA: TGCAGTGCTAGTGCTAGCGTCGTCAATCCTGCCGGAGATACGCAGTATTTT.